A single sample gave rise to the 8 T cell receptor beta chains below, sequenced in a study of PD-1 blockade in classical Hodgkin lymphoma. Time point of the sample: cycle 4 day 1 (C4D1), after more than five weeks of nivolumab. The patients all showed relapse after autologous stem cell transplantation, while their brentuximab vedotin exposure varied. Magnetic negative selection purified CD4+ T cells from thawed PBMCs. Here immunoSEQ multiplex PCR was the method, and the copy in TCRdb shows in-frame clones only, minus some. Among approximately 28,000 clones listed, around 80% were seen once. The material was CD4+ T cells from blood, obtained before the fourth cycle of nivolumab. These receptor sequences come from a human donor with classical Hodgkin lymphoma.

The V call is TRBV7-2, the J call TRBJ2-1; D remains unclear. Per the germline V gene, CDR1 is SGHTA and CDR2 is FQGNSA. The CDR3 sequence is 14 residues long. Trimming stripped 3 bases from V and 4 bases from J, with 10 bases between. The DNA for the CDR3 is TGTGCCAGCAGCTTCCCTCGACCGTACAATGAGCAGTTCTTC. It specifies CASSFPRPYNEQFF.

The chain has TRBV9 and TRBJ1-1, with 10 nucleotides matching TRBD1. The V segment lost 4 bases and the J segment 6 bases; nucleotides outside the gene matches: 6. The CDR3 totals 14 residues. Germline V gene sequence: CDR1 SGDLS, CDR2 YYNGEE. The CDR3 region has the DNA TGTGCCAGCAGCTCCCGGACAGGGGGTGCTGAAGCTTTCTTT. This translates into CASSSRTGGAEAFF.

The chain carries TRBV10-3 and TRBJ2-7; TRBD1 matches 7 bases. CDR1 is ENHRY and CDR2 is SYGVKD in the germline V gene. This CDR3 comprises 14 residues. V was pared by 7 bases and J by 0 bases, with 6 bases of the junction left unmatched. The CDR3 loop is CAIKRDRTSYEQYF. CDR3 DNA sequence: TGTGCCATCAAGAGGGACAGAACCTCCTACGAGCAGTACTTC.

V and J are TRBV7-6 and TRBJ2-1, with 11 bases identical to TRBD2. V lost 4 bases, J lost 0 bases, and 14 bases stayed unmatched. CDR3 size: 20 residues. Germline CDR1 SGHVS, CDR2 FNYEAQ. CDR3 residues: CASSSLAGGPSVPSYNEQFF. The CDR3 bases are TGTGCCAGCAGCTCCCTAGCGGGAGGTCCCTCCGTTCCCTCCTACAATGAGCAGTTCTTC.

This rearrangement joins TRBV14 to TRBJ2-7; no firm D call. Trimming pared 0 bases from V and 5 bases from J, leaving 8 bases between. The CDR3 sequence is 13 residues long. CDR1 is SGHDN and CDR2 is FVKESK in the germline V gene. CDR3 region: CASSQELDDEQYF. Written as DNA, the CDR3 is TGTGCCAGCAGCCAAGAACTGGACGACGAGCAGTACTTC.

The genes are TRBV28 and TRBJ2-5; TRBD1 aligns across 10 bases. The CDR3 spans 15 residues. The V segment lost 6 bases and the J segment 4 bases; nucleotides outside the gene matches: 8. The V gene's germline CDR1 is MDHEN and CDR2 SYDVKM. The CDR3 sequence: CASRHDRGPLETQYF. In DNA form, the CDR3 reads TGTGCCAGCAGGCATGACAGGGGGCCTCTAGAGACCCAGTACTTC.

This sequence joins TRBV18 and TRBJ1-2; the D gene is possibly TRBD1 (5 bases). V gave up 2 bases and J gave up 1 base, with 11 bases separating them. Germline assignment: CDR1 KGHSH and CDR2 LQKENI. The CDR3 sequence is 15 residues long. CDR3 amino acids: CASSPIRDLNYGYTF. The CDR3 DNA is TGTGCCAGCTCACCAATCCGGGACCTTAACTATGGCTACACCTTC.

The chain employs TRBV11-3 and TRBJ2-5, with D perhaps matching TRBD1 (5 bases). The end of the DNA is better explained by TRBJ2-7, so the J call may be wrong. This CDR3 contains 13 residues. CDR1 is SGHNT, CDR2 YENEEA, per germline. CDR3 sequence reads: CASSLEGRAEQYF. The CDR3 DNA reads as TGTGCCAGCAGCTTAGAGGGCAGGGCCGAGCAGTACTTC.